The 17 T cell receptor beta chains given below trace back to one sample, sequenced in a study of T-cell reconstitution after alpha-beta-depleted transplantation in children. The TCRbeta library incorporated unique molecular identifiers. MiXCR was run by TCRdb on the PCR reads, yielding one entry per CDR3 protein. This table has about 420,000 distinct CDR3 sequences, roughly 16% appearing once. This specimen consisted of PBMCs, mostly from graft donor cells, obtained 360 days after TCRalphabeta/CD19-depleted stem cell transplant. All receptors derive from a boy under two years old who had a stem cell transplant for Wiskott-Aldrich syndrome, so the T cells may come from the graft donor.

This clonotype was picked up a small number of times. J is TRBJ1-2 and V is TRBV12-3 or TRBV12-4; 7 bases are a match to TRBD1. Trimming cost V 6 bases and J 8 bases; bases outside gene matches: 6. This CDR3 has 12 amino acids. The CDR3 region has the DNA TGTGCCAGCAGCGACAGGGTGGAAGGCTACACCTTC. Its translation: CASSDRVEGYTF.

This clonotype has more than one count but fewer than ten. V and J are TRBV5-1 and TRBJ2-5; 8 bases are a match to TRBD2. This CDR3 is built from 13 residues. Germline V gives CDR1 SGHRS, CDR2 YFSETQ. V gave up 4 bases and J gave up 9 bases; unmatched junction bases: 8. The CDR3 protein is CASSPGLAISQYF. In DNA form, the CDR3 reads TGCGCCAGCAGCCCTGGACTAGCCATTTCCCAGTACTTC.

The sample holds one count of this clonotype. This chain joins TRBV6-5 and TRBJ2-1, with 10 bases matching TRBD2. The CDR3 is made up of 17 amino acids. Per germline, CDR1 MNHEY and CDR2 SVGAGI. J was trimmed by 7 bases and V by 2 bases; bases with no gene match: 11. This CDR3 is CASSYKEGLALPNEQFF. CDR3 DNA sequence: TGTGCCAGCAGTTACAAGGAGGGACTAGCGTTACCTAATGAGCAGTTCTTC.

This clonotype turned up a few times. The CDR3, as DNA: TGTGCCATCAGTGATGCGCTGGGACGGACGACTTACGAGCAGTACTTC. Protein: CAISDALGRTTYEQYF. V gene TRBV10-3 combines with J gene TRBJ2-7; D assignment may be TRBD1 or TRBD2 (5 bases each). The CDR3 is 16 amino acids. V lost 3 bases to trimming and J lost 4 bases, with 19 bases between them. Per germline, CDR1 ENHRY and CDR2 SYGVKD.

The J gene is TRBJ2-1, the V gene TRBV5-1; TRBD2 aligns across 10 bases. Trimming cost V 0 bases and J 6 bases; bases outside gene matches: 6. CDR3 length: 16 amino acids. The germline gives CDR1 SGHRS, CDR2 YFSETQ. CDR3 in amino acids: CASSLATSGAFNEQFF. DNA of the CDR3: TGCGCCAGCAGCTTGGCTACTAGCGGGGCCTTCAATGAGCAGTTCTTC.

This clonotype was counted once. This chain links TRBV6-1 with TRBJ2-7; the D gene is possibly TRBD1 (6 bases). This CDR3 is 13 amino acids long. V was shortened by 6 bases and J by 4 bases, with 13 bases between the two germline ends. Germline V gene data show CDR1 as MNHNS and CDR2 as SASEGT. The CDR3 sequence: CASRKQGWYEQYF. The CDR3 DNA is TGTGCCAGCAGAAAACAGGGATGGTACGAGCAGTACTTC.

V and J are TRBV2 and TRBJ2-5; 11 bases fit TRBD2. CDR1 SNHLY and CDR2 FYNNEI come from the germline V gene. J gave up 7 bases and V 0 bases, and 7 bases lay outside the gene matches. The CDR3 runs to 16 residues. The chain's CDR3 is CASSEAGLAVRGTQYF. CDR3 bases: TGTGCCAGCAGTGAAGCGGGACTAGCGGTCCGGGGGACCCAGTACTTC.

The sample holds a few counts of this clonotype. The chain is built from TRBV5-5 and TRBJ2-4, with a tentative D call TRBD1 (6 bases). The CDR3 has 14 amino acids. V was pared by 0 bases and J by 7 bases, with 11 bases between. Germline V gives CDR1 SGHKS, CDR2 YYEKEE (reference sequence). The CDR3 region has the DNA TGTGCCAGCAGCTTGGACAGGGCGGTGAACATTCAGTACTTC. This translates into CASSLDRAVNIQYF. Based on the CDR3 plus reference TRBV5-5 and TRBJ2-4, the full variable domain is DAGVTQSPTHLIKTRGQQVTLRCSPISGHKSVSWYQQVLGQGPQFIFQYYEKEERGRGNFPDRFSARQFPNYSSELNVNALLLGDSALYLCASSLDRAVNIQYFGAGTRLSVL.

This clonotype appeared a few times. The rearrangement joins TRBV15 to TRBJ2-1; tentative D call: TRBD2 (6 bases). Trimming removed 0 bases from V and 9 bases from J, with 12 bases in between. Per germline, CDR1 LNHNV and CDR2 YYDKDF (reference sequence). This CDR3 is 14 amino acids long. CDR3 region: CATSRDRLVSEQFF. The CDR3 DNA reads as TGTGCCACCAGCAGAGATAGACTAGTGAGTGAGCAGTTCTTC.

This sequence joins TRBV7-9 and TRBJ2-7; 10 bases fit TRBD2. Germline V gene lookup returns CDR1 SEHNR and CDR2 FQNEAQ (reference sequence). There are 16 residues in the CDR3. V lost 3 bases to trimming and J lost 2 bases; unmatched junction nucleotides: 7. CDR3 residues: CASSFRSGRGAYEQYF. CDR3 in DNA: TGTGCCAGCAGCTTCCGGAGCGGGAGGGGGGCCTACGAGCAGTACTTC.

This clonotype was detected only a few times. V usage is TRBV24-1 and J usage is TRBJ1-5, with 8 bases identical to TRBD1. This CDR3 region has 13 residues. CDR1 and CDR2 from the germline V gene are KGHDR and SFDVKD. Losses at the gene ends were 5 bases for V and 6 bases for J; bases not matched to a gene: 2. CDR3 sequence: CATSGTGTQPQHF. CDR3 bases: TGTGCCACCAGTGGGACAGGGACTCAGCCCCAGCATTTT.

V and J are TRBV5-6 and TRBJ2-2; TRBD2 is a possible D gene (5 bases). Trimming took off 0 bases at V and 5 bases at J, with 23 bases between the two ends. Germline-derived CDR1 and CDR2 are SGHDT and YYEEEE. The CDR3 extends over 19 amino acids. CDR3 nucleotide sequence: TGTGCCAGCAGCTTGGGGGAACTAGGAAGGAGGCTTCGAACCGGGGAGCTGTTTTTT. This translates into CASSLGELGRRLRTGELFF.

The chain carries TRBV29-1 and TRBJ2-5, with a weak D call TRBD2 (7 bases). V was pared by 3 bases and J by 0 bases, with 14 bases between. This CDR3 has 15 amino acids. Germline V lookup: CDR1 SQVTM, CDR2 ANQGSEA. The CDR3 spells CSVDGRGGYQETQYF. DNA of the CDR3: TGCAGCGTTGACGGCAGGGGAGGGTACCAAGAGACCCAGTACTTC.

There are a few counts of this clonotype. V is TRBV10-3 and J is TRBJ2-5, with a weak D call TRBD1 (5 bases). CDR3 length: 13 residues. V was shortened by 2 bases and J by 2 bases, with 6 bases between the two germline ends. The germline gives CDR1 ENHRY, CDR2 SYGVKD. CDR3 nucleotide sequence: TGTGCCATCAGTGAGGACAGTCAAGAGACCCAGTACTTC. Amino acid sequence: CAISEDSQETQYF.

This clonotype occurred a few times. The V call is TRBV6-2 or TRBV6-3, the J call TRBJ2-2, with 11 bases fitting TRBD2. Germline V gene data show CDR1 as MNHEY and CDR2 as SVGEGT. Losses at the gene ends were 4 bases for V and 4 bases for J; bases not matched to a gene: 8. CDR3 size: 17 residues. CDR3 nucleotide sequence: TGTGCCAGCAGTTTCACCGGGACTAGCGGCTCCACCGGGGAGCTGTTTTTT. Its protein product is CASSFTGTSGSTGELFF.

Only one count was recorded for this clonotype. The chain has TRBV20-1 and TRBJ2-7, with 9 bases aligning to TRBD2. This CDR3 has 14 residues. The V gene end was trimmed by 5 bases and the J gene end by 7 bases; junction bases not matched to a gene: 12. Looked up from germline, CDR1 is DFQATT and CDR2 is SNEGSKA (reference sequence). The chain's CDR3 is CSAGLAGAGGEQYF. The CDR3 bases are TGCAGTGCTGGATTAGCGGGAGCGGGGGGTGAGCAGTACTTC.

This clonotype has just a few counts. The chain links TRBV5-1 to TRBJ2-2; 10 bases match TRBD1. This CDR3 comprises 15 residues. Germline-derived CDR1 and CDR2 are SGHRS and YFSETQ. V dropped 4 bases and J dropped 5; count of bases not matched to a gene: 5. The CDR3 loop is CASSRTGGETGELFF. In DNA, the CDR3 is TGCGCCAGCAGCCGGACAGGGGGGGAGACCGGGGAGCTGTTTTTT.